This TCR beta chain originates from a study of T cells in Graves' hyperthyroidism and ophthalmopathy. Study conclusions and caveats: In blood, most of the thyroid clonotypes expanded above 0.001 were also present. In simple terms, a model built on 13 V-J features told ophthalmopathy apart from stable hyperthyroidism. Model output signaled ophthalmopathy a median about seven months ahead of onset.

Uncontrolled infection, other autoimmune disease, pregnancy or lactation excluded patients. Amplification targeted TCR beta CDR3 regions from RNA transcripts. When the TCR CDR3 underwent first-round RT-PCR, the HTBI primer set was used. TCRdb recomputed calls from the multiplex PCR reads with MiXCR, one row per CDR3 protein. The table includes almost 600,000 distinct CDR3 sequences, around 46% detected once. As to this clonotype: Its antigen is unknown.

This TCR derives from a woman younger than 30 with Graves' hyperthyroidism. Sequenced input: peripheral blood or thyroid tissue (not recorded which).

CDR3 region: CASSPIWGETQYF. In DNA form, the CDR3 reads TGTGCCAGCAGTCCCATCTGGGGGGAGACCCAGTACTTC. J is TRBJ2-5 and V is TRBV7-2; either TRBD1 or TRBD2 may supply D (5 bases each). This CDR3 has 13 residues. The germline V gene has CDR1 SGHTA and CDR2 FQGNSA. V dropped 6 bases and J dropped 5 bases, with 13 bases sitting between them. The whole variable domain, filled in from reference TRBV7-2 and TRBJ2-5, reads GAGVSQSPSNKVTEKGKDVELRCDPISGHTALYWYRQSLGQGLEFLIYFQGNSAPDKSGLPSDRFSAERTGGSVSTLTIQRTQQEDSAVYLCASSPIWGETQYFGPGTRLLVL.